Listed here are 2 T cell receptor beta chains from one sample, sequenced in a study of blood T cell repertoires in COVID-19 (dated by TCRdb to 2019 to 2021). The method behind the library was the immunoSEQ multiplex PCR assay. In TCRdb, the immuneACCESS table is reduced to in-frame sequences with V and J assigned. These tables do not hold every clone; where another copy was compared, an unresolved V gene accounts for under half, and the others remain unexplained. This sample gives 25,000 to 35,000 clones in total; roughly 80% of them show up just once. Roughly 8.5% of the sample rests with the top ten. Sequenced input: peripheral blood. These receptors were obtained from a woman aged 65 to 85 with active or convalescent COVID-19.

CDR3 sequence (DNA): TGTGCCACCAGCAAAAGGACAGAGGAAGCTTTCTTT. Its translation: CATSKRTEEAFF. The V call is TRBV15, the J call TRBJ1-1, with a weak D call TRBD1 (6 bases). Deletions cut 4 bases from V and 8 bases from J, with 11 bases between. The CDR3 covers 12 residues. Germline assignment: CDR1 LNHNV and CDR2 YYDKDF (reference sequence).

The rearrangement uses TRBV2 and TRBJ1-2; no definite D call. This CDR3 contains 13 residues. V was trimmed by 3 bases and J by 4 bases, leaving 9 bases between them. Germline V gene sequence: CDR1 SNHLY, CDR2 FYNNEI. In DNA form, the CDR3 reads TGTGCCAGCAGTGAGCGGGTAACCTATGGCTACACCTTC. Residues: CASSERVTYGYTF.